The following is a T cell receptor beta chain sequence with its context. With a J-beta primer mix and a sample-barcoded 5' primer, a second PCR ran about 7 to 11 cycles. A 12-random-nucleotide template-switch adaptor tagged each cDNA molecule. TCRdb fed the 5' RACE reads into MiXCR, producing one record per CDR3 protein. The sample includes around 320,000 distinct CDR3 sequences, about 25% of them seen just once. These data come from a study of blood T cells in healthy people across ages. CDR3 length equals 13 residues. Per the germline V gene, CDR1 is LNHDA and CDR2 is SQIVND (reference sequence). Trimming took off 8 bases at V and 3 bases at J, with 13 bases between the two ends.

This TCR came from a woman aged 70-85 years in good health. Sequencing was carried out using blood. The chain employs TRBV19 and TRBJ1-2; D call uncertain. The CDR3: CASSNGIYYGYTF. The DNA of the CDR3 is TGTGCCAGTTCGAACGGGATCTACTATGGCTACACCTTC.